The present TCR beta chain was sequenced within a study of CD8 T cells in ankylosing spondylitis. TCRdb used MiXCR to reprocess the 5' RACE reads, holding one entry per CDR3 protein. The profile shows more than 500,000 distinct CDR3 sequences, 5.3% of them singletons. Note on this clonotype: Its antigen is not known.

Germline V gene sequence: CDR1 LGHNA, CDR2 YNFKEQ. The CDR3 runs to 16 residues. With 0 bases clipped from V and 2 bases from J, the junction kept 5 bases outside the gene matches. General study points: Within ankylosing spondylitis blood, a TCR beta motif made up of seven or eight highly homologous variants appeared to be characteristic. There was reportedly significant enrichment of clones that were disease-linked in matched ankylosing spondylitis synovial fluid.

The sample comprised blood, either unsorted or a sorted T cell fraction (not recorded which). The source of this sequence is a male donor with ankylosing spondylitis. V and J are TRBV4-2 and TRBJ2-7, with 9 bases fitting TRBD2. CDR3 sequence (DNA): TGTGCCAGCAGCCAAGAAGGGGCTAGCGGGGCCTACGAGCAGTACTTC. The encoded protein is CASSQEGASGAYEQYF.